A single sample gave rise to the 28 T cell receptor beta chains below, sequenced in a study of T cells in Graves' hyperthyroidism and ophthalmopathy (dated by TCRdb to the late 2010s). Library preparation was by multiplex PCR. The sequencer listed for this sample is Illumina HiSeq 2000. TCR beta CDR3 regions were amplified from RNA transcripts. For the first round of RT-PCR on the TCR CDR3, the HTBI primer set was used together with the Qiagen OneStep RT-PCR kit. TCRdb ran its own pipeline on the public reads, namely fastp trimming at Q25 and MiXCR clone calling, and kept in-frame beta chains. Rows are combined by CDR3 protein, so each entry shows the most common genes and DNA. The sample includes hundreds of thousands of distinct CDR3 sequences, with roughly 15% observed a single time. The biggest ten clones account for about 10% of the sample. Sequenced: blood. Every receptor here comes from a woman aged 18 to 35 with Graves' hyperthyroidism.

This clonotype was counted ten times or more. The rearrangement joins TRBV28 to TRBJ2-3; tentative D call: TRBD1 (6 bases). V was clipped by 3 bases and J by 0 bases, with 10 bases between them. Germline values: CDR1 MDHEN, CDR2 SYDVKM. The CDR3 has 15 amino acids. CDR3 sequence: CASSFTGSSTDTQYF. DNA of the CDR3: TGTGCCAGCAGTTTTACAGGGTCAAGCACAGATACGCAGTATTTT.

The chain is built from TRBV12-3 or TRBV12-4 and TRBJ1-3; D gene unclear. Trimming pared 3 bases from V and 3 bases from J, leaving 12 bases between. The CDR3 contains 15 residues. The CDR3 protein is CASSFFTVSGNTIYF. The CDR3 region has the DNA TGTGCCAGCAGTTTTTTTACAGTTAGTGGAAACACCATATATTTT.

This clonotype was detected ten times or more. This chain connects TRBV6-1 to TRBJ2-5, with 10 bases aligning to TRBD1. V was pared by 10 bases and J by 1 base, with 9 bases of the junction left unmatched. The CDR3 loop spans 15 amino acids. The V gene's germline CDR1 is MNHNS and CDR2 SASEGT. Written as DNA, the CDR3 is TGTGCCACCCAGAGACAGGGGGCCATCCAAGAGACCCAGTACTTC. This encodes CATQRQGAIQETQYF.

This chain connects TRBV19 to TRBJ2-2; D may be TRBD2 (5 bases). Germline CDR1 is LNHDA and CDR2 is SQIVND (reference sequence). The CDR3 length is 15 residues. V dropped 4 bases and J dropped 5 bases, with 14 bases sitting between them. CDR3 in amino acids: CASSSSAGWTGELFF. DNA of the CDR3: TGTGCCAGTAGTAGCTCGGCGGGTTGGACCGGGGAGCTGTTTTTT.

The CDR3 reads CSARWTSGQKQFF. The CDR3 DNA follows: TGCAGTGCTAGGTGGACTAGCGGTCAAAAGCAGTTCTTC. The genes are TRBV20-1 and TRBJ2-1; 10 nucleotides match TRBD2. The CDR3 runs to 13 residues. Germline V CDR1 and CDR2: DFQATT, SNEGSKA (reference sequence). V shed 3 bases, J shed 11 bases, and the junction held 7 bases outside the gene matches.

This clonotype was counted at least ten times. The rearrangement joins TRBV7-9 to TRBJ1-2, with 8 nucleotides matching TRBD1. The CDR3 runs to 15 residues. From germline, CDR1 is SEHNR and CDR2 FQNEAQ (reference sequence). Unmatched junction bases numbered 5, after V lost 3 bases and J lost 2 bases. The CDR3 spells CASSFAGGANYGYTF. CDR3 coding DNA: TGTGCCAGCAGCTTTGCAGGGGGCGCCAACTATGGCTACACCTTC. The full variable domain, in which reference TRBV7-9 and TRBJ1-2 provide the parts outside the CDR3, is DTGVSQNPRHKITKRGQNVTFRCDPISEHNRLYWYRQTLGQGPEFLTYFQNEAQLEKSRLLSDRFSAERPKGSFSTLEIQRTEQGDSAMYLCASSFAGGANYGYTFGSGTRLTVV.

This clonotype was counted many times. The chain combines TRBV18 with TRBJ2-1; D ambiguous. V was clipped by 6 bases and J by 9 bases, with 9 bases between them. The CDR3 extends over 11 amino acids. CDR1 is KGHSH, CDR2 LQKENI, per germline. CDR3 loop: CASSPYLEQFF. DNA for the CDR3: TGTGCCAGCTCCCCATATCTTGAGCAGTTCTTC.

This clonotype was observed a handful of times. The CDR3 is CASSLIGPSGISTDTQYF. Here the CDR3 DNA reads TGTGCCAGCAGCTTAATTGGGCCTAGCGGTATTAGCACAGATACGCAGTATTTT. The genes are TRBV11-3 and TRBJ2-3, with 7 bases identical to TRBD2. The germline V gene has CDR1 SGHNT and CDR2 YENEEA. This CDR3 has 18 amino acids. The ends lost 2 bases at V and 0 bases at J; junction bases unmatched: 11.

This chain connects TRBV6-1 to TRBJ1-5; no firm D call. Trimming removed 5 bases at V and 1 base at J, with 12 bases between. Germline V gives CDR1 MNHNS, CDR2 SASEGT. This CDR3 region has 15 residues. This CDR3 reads CASSRQFESNQPQHF. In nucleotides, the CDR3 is TGTGCCAGCAGTAGGCAGTTCGAGAGCAATCAGCCCCAGCATTTT.

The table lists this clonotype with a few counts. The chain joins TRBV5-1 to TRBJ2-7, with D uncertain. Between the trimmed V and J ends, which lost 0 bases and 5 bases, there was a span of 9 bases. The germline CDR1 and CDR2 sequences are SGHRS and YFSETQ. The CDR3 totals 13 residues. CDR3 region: CASSLVVANEQYF. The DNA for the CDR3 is TGCGCCAGCAGCTTGGTTGTGGCAAACGAGCAGTACTTC.

CDR3 in DNA: TGTGCCAGCCGACCCGGGAGTAATTCACCCCTCCACTTT. Its translation: CASRPGSNSPLHF. The chain has TRBV19 and TRBJ1-6; D gene unclear. Germline V gene lookup returns CDR1 LNHDA and CDR2 SQIVND (reference sequence). The germline V and J ends were trimmed by 9 bases and 6 bases, with 12 bases remaining between them. This CDR3 is 13 amino acids long.

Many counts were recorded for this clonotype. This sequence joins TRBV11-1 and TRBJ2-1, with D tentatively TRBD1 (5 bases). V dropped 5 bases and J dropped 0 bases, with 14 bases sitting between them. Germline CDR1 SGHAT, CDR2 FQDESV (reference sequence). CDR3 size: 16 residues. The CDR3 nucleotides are TGTGCCAGCAGCATTCACAGGTCGAGCTCCTACAATGAGCAGTTCTTC. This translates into CASSIHRSSSYNEQFF.

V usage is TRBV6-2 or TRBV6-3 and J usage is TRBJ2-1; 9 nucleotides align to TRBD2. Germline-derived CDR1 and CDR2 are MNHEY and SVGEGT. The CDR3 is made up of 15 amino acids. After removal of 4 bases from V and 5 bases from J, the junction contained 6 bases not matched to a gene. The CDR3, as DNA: TGTGCCAGCAGTTCTAGCGGGAAAGGGAACAATGAGCAGTTCTTC. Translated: CASSSSGKGNNEQFF.

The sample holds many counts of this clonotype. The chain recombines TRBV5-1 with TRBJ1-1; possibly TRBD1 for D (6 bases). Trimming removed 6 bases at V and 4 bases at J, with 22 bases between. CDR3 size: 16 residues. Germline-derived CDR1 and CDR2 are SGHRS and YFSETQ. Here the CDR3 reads CASTLRRGGSPTEAFF. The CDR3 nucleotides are TGCGCCAGCACCCTGCGGAGGGGGGGCTCGCCCACTGAAGCTTTCTTT.

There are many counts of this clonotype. The CDR3: CASSLATDYNSPLHF. The CDR3 DNA sequence: TGTGCCAGCAGTCTAGCGACAGACTATAATTCACCCCTCCACTTT. The V gene is TRBV2, the J gene TRBJ1-6, with D possibly being TRBD1 (5 bases). V was trimmed by 5 bases and J by 3 bases, leaving 11 bases between them. Looked up from germline, CDR1 is SNHLY and CDR2 is FYNNEI. The CDR3 has 15 amino acids. Combining the CDR3 with reference TRBV2 and TRBJ1-6 gives the whole variable domain EPEVTQTPSHQVTQMGQEVILRCVPISNHLYFYWYRQILGQKVEFLVSFYNNEISEKSEIFDDQFSVERPDGSNFTLKIRSTKLEDSAMYFCASSLATDYNSPLHFGNGTRLTVT.

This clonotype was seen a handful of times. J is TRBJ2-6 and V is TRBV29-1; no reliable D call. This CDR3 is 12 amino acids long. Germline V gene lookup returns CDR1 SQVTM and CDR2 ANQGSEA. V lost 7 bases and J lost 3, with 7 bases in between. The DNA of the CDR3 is TGCAGCGCAATGAGTGGGGCCAACGTCCTGACTTTC. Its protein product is CSAMSGANVLTF. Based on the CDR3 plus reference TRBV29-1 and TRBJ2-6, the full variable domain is SAVISQKPSRDICQRGTSLTIQCQVDSQVTMMFWYRQQPGQSLTLIATANQGSEATYESGFVIDKFPISRPNLTFSTLTVSNMSPEDSSIYLCSAMSGANVLTFGAGSRLTVL.

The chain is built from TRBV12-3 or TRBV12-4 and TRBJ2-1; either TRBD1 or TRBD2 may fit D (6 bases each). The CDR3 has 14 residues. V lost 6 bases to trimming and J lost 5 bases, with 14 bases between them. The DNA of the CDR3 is TGTGCCAGCAGCCCCTGGGGGGCAGACAATGAGCAGTTCTTC. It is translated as CASSPWGADNEQFF.

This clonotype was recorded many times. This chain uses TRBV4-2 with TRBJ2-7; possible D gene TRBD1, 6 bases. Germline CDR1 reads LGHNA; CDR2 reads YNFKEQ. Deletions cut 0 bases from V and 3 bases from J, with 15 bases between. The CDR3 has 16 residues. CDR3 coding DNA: TGTGCCAGCAGCCAAGATCTCAGGGGACGGTACTACGAGCAGTACTTC. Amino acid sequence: CASSQDLRGRYYEQYF.

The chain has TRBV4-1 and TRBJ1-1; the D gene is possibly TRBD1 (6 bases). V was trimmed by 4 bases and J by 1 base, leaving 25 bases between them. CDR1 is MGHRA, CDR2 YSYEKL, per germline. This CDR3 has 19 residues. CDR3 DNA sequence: TGCGCCAGCAGCCGACCCTCTGGACAGTTCAAAAGGGGGAACACTGAAGCTTTCTTT. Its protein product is CASSRPSGQFKRGNTEAFF.

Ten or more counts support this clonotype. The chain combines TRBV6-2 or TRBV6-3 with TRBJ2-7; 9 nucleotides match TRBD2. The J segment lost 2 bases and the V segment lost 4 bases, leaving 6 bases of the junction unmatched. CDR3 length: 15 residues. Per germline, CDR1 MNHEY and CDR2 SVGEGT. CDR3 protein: CASSSRLAATYEQYF. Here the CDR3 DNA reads TGTGCCAGCAGTTCCCGACTAGCGGCTACCTACGAGCAGTACTTC.

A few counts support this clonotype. The CDR3 protein is CASSNPGLEYEQYF. The CDR3 region has the DNA TGCGCCAGCAGTAACCCGGGACTAGAGTACGAGCAGTACTTC. V usage is TRBV5-1 and J usage is TRBJ2-7; 8 positions agree with TRBD2. Germline CDR1 is SGHRS and CDR2 is YFSETQ. V shed 5 bases and J 4 bases; nucleotides not matched to a gene: 8. The CDR3 totals 14 residues.

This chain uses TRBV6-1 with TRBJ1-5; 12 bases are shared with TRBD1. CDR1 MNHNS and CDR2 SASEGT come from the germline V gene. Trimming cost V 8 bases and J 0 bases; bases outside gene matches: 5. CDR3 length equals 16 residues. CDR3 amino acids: CASAGQGAASNQPQHF. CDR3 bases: TGTGCCAGCGCGGGACAGGGGGCGGCTAGCAATCAGCCCCAGCATTTT.

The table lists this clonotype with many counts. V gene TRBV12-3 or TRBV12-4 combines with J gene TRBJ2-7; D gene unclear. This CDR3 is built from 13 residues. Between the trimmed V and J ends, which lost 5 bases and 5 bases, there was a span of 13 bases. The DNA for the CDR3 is TGTGCCAGCAGTACGCTGCCCCTCGACGAGCAGTACTTC. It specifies CASSTLPLDEQYF.

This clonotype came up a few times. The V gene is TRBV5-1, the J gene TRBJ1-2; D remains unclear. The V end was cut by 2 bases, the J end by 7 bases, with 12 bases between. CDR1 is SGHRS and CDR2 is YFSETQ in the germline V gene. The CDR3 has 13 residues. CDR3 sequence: CASSFDGQAGYTF. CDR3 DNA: TGCGCCAGCAGCTTTGATGGCCAGGCTGGCTACACCTTC.

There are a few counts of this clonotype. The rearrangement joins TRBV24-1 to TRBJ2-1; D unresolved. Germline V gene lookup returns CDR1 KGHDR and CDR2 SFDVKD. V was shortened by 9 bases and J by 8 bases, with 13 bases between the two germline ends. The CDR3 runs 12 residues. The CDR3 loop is CATGRLGYEQFF. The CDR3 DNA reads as TGTGCCACCGGAAGATTGGGGTATGAGCAGTTCTTC.

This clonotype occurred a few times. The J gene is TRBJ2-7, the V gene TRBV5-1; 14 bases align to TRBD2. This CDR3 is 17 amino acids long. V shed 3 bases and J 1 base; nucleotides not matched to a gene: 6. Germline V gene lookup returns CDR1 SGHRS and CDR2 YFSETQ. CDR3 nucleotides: TGCGCCAGCAGCTCCTCGGGACTAGCGGGAGTTTCCTACGAGCAGTACTTC. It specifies CASSSSGLAGVSYEQYF. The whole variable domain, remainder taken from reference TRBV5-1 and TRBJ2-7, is KAGVTQTPRYLIKTRGQQVTLSCSPISGHRSVSWYQQTPGQGLQFLFEYFSETQRNKGNFPGRFSGRQFSNSRSEMNVSTLELGDSALYLCASSSSGLAGVSYEQYFGPGTRLTVT.

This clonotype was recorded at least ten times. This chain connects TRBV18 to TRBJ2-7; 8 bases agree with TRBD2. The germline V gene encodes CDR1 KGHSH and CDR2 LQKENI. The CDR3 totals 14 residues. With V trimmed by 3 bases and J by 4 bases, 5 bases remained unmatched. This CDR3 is CASSPPSGSYEQYF. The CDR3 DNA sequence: TGTGCCAGCTCACCCCCTAGCGGGTCGTACGAGCAGTACTTC.

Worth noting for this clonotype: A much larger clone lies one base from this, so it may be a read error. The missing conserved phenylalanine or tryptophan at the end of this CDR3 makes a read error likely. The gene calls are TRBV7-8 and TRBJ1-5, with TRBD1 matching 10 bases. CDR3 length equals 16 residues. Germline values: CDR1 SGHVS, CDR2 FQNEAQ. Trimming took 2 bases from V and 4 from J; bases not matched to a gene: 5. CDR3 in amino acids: CASSLQAGQGNQPQHL. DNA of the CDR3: TGTGCCAGCAGCTTACAGGCGGGACAGGGGAATCAGCCCCAGCATCTT.